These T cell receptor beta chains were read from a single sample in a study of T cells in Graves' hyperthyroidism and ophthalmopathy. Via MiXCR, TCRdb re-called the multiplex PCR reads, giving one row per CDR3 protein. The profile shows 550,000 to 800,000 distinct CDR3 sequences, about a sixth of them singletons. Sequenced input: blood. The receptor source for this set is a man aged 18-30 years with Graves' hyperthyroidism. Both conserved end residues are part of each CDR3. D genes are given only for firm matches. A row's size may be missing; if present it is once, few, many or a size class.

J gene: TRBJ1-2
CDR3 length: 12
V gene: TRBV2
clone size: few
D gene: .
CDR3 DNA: TGTGCCAGCAGTCCCGGGCTCGGGCCGGGCACCTTC
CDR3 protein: CASSPGLGPGTF

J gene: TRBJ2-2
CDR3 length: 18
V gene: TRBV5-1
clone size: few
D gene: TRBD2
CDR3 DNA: TGCGCCAGCAGCTTGGCTCCGGCGGGACTAGCGAACACCGGGGAGCTGTTTTTT
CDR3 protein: CASSLAPAGLANTGELFF

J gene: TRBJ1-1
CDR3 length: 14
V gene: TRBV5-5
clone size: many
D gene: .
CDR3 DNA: TGTGCCAGCAGGAGTTCAGGGGATTGGACTGAAGCTTTCTTT
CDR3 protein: CASRSSGDWTEAFF

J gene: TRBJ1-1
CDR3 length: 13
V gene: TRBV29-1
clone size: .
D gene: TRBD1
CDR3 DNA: TGCAGCGTCCTACAGGGGGCTGTTGGGGAAGCTTTCTTT
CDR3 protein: CSVLQGAVGEAFF

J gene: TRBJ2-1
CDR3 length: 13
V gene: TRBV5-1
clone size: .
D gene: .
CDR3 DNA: TGCGCCAGCAGCTTGGTGGGACCCAGTGAGCAGTTCTTC
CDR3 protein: CASSLVGPSEQFF

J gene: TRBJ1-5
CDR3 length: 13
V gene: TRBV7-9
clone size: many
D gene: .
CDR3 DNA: TGTGCCAGCAGTGCCAGGGATTATCAGCCCCAGCATTTT
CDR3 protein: CASSARDYQPQHF

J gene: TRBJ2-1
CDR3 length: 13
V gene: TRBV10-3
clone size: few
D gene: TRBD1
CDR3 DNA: TGTGCCATCAGTGGAGGGGGCAGCAATGAGCAGTTCTTC
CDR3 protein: CAISGGGSNEQFF

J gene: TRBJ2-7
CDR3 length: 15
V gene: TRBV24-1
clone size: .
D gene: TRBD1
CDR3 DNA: TGTGCCGCCAGTGGAACCGGGACAGGGAACTACGAGCAGTACTTC
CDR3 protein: CAASGTGTGNYEQYF

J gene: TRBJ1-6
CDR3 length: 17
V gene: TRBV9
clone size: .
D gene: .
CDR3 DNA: TGTGCCAGCAGCACACCCCGGGACGGACTGGGTAATTCACCCCTCCACTTT
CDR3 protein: CASSTPRDGLGNSPLHF

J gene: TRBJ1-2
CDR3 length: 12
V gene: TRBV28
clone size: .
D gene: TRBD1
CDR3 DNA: TGTGCCAGCAGTCTACCGGACAGGCACTACACCTTC
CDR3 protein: CASSLPDRHYTF

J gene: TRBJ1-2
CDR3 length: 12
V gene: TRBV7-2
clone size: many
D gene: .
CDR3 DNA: TGTGCCAGCAGCTTAGGGCAGTATGGCTACACCTTC
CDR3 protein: CASSLGQYGYTF

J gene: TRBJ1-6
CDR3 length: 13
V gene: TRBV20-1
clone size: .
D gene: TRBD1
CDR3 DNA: TGCAGTGCTCCCGGGACAGAGGGTTCACCCCTCCACTTT
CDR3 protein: CSAPGTEGSPLHF

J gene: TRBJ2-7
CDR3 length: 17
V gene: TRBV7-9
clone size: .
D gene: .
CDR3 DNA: TGTGCCAGCAGCCTGTCCCCGGGGTTTTCTAGCTCCTACGAGCAGTACTTC
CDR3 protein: CASSLSPGFSSSYEQYF

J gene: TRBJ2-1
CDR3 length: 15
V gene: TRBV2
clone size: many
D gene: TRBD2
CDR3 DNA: TGTGCCAGCAGTGTGACTAGCGGGAGGGGGAATGAGCAGTTCTTC
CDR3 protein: CASSVTSGRGNEQFF

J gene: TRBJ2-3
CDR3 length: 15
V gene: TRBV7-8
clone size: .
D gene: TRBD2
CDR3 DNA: TGTGCCAGCAGCATTAGCGGGAGGAACGCAGATACGCAGTATTTT
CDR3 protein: CASSISGRNADTQYF

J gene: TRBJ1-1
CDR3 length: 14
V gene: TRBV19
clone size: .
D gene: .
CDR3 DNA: TGTGCCAGTAGGACCGGTAGTGTTGGAACTGAAGCTTTCTTT
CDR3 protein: CASRTGSVGTEAFF

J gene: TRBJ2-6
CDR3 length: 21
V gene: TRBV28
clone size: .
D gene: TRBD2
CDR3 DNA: TGTGCCAGCAGTTTGTTAGCGGGAATAAATGATCTGGGGACTGGGGCCAACGTCCTGACTTTC
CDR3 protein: CASSLLAGINDLGTGANVLTF

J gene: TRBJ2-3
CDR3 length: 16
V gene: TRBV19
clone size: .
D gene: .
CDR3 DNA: TGTGCCAGTAGTATAGAAGGTCCGGGAAACACAGATACGCAGTATTTT
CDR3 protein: CASSIEGPGNTDTQYF

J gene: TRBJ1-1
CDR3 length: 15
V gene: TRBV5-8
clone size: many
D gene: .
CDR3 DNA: TGTGCCAGCAGTCAGGCGGGTCCGGTGAACACTGAAGCTTTCTTT
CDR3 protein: CASSQAGPVNTEAFF

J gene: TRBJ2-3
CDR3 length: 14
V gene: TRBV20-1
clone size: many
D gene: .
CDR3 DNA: TGCAGTGCTAGTACCCTTCAATCGGCAGATACGCAGTATTTT
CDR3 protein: CSASTLQSADTQYF

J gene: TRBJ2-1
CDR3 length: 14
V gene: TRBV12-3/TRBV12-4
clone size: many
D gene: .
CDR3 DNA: TGTGCCAGCACAAGCACAGGCCTCTCCAATGAGCAGTTCTTC
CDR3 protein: CASTSTGLSNEQFF

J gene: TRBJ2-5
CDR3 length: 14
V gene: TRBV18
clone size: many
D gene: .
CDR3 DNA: TGTGCCAGCTCACCACGGACAGCCTCGCGGACCCAGTACTTC
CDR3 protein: CASSPRTASRTQYF

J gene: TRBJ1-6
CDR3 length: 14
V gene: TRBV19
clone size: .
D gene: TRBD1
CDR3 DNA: TGTGCCAGTAGGAAACAGGGGTGGAATTCACCCCTCCACTTT
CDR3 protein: CASRKQGWNSPLHF

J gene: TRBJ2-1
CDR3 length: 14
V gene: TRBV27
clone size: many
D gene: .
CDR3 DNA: TGTGCCAGTGCATCTGGAGGGCCTTCTCTTGAGCAGTTCTTC
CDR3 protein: CASASGGPSLEQFF

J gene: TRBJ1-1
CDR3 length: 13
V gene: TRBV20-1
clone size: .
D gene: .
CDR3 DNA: TGCAGTGCTACCAGACAGGCCAACACTGAAGCTTTCTTT
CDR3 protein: CSATRQANTEAFF

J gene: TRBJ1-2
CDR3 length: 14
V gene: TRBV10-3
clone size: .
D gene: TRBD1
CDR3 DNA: TGTGCCATCAGTACGACAGGGGCGGCCTATGGCTACACCTTC
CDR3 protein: CAISTTGAAYGYTF

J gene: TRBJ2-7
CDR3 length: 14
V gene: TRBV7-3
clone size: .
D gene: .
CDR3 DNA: TGTGCCAGCAGCCGGGACGGAAATACCTACGAGCAGTACTTC
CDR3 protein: CASSRDGNTYEQYF

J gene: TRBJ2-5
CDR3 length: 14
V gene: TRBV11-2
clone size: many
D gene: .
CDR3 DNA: TGTGCCAGCAGCTTATGGGCCAGCCAAGAGACCCAGTACTTC
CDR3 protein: CASSLWASQETQYF

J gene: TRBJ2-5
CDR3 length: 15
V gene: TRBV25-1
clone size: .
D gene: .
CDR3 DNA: TGTGCCAGCAGTGAATCGGCAGGACTCCAAGAGACCCAGTACTTC
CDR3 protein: CASSESAGLQETQYF

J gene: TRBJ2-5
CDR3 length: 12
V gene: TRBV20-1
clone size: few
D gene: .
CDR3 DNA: TGCAGTGCCTTCGACAGGATGGAGACCCAGTACTTC
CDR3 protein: CSAFDRMETQYF

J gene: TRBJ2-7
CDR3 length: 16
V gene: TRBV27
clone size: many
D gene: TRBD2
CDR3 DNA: TGTGCCAGCACCCCCGGGACTAGCGGGAGCTTCTACGAGCAGTACTTC
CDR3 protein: CASTPGTSGSFYEQYF

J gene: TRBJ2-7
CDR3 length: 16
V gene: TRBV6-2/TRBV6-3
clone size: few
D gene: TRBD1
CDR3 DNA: TGTGCCAGCAGTTACTCTTACCTTGGGACAGCCTACGAGCAGTACTTC
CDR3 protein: CASSYSYLGTAYEQYF

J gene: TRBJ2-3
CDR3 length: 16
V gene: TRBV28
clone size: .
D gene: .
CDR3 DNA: TGTGCCAGCAGTTTATGGAAGGGGGAAGTTGCAGATACGCAGTATTTT
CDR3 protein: CASSLWKGEVADTQYF

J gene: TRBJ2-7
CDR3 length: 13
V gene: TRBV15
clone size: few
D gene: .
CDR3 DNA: TGTGCCACCAGCAGAGATGCCGGATACGAGCAGTACTTC
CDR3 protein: CATSRDAGYEQYF

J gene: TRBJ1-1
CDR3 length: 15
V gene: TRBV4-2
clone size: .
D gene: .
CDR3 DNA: TGTGCCAGCAGCCAAGGGGTTTTGGGGTACACTGAAGCTTTCTTT
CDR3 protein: CASSQGVLGYTEAFF

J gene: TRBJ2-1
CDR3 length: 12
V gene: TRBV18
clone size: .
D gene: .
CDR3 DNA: TGTGCCAGCTCAACACCGAGCGGGCTGTGGTTCTTC
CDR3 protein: CASSTPSGLWFF

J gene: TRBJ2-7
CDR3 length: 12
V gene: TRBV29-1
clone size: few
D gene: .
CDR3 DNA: TGCAGCGTTGGGGCGTCGCGGTACGAGCAGTACTTC
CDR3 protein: CSVGASRYEQYF

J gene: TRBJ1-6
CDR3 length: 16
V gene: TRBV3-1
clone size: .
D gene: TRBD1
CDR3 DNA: TGTGCCAGCAGCCAAGGGGGGACAGGTGAAAATTCACCCCTCCACTTT
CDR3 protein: CASSQGGTGENSPLHF

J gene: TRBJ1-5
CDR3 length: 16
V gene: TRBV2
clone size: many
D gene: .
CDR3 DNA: TGTGCCAGCAGCCCAGCTGCTATTTATAGCAATCAGCCCCAGCATTTT
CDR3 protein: CASSPAAIYSNQPQHF

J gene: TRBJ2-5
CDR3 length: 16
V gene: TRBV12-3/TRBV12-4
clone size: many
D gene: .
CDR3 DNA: TGTGCCAGCAGTCTATGGGAGGATTCAGGCCAAGAGACCCAGTACTTC
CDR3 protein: CASSLWEDSGQETQYF

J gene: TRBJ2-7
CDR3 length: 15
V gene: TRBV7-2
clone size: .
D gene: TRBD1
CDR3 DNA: TGTGCCAGCAGCTTAATCCCCAGGACAGGATACGAGCAGTACTTC
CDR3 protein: CASSLIPRTGYEQYF